These T cell receptor beta chains were read from a single sample in a study of T-cell reconstitution after alpha-beta-depleted transplantation in children. Via MiXCR, TCRdb re-called the PCR reads, giving one row per CDR3 protein. This sample has 400,000 to 500,000 distinct CDR3 sequences; roughly a tenth occur once, and the top ten carry approximately 5%. Sequenced material: PBMCs from the stem cell graft donor, taken from the stem cell graft. The source of these receptors is a human donor who donated a stem cell graft to a child with acute myeloid leukemia. CDR3s include the opening cysteine and the closing phenylalanine or tryptophan. Each record gives: D gene, V gene, J gene, CDR3 protein. The D gene is left open where the match is weak.

>-|TRBV27|TRBJ1-2
CASSPGTGNYGYTF
>-|TRBV7-9|TRBJ1-4
CASSLNLGRGLPTNEKLFF
>-|TRBV6-5|TRBJ2-3
CASSYSMSTIADTQYF
>-|TRBV20-1|TRBJ2-5
CSARDFAGSRQETQYF
>TRBD2|TRBV7-2|TRBJ2-6
CASSVTSGRAGANVLTF
>TRBD1|TRBV12-3/TRBV12-4|TRBJ1-4
CASTIDRDGEKLFF
>TRBD2|TRBV25-1|TRBJ2-1
CASSVGGEDEQFF
>-|TRBV6-1|TRBJ1-1
CASRRGDGTEAFF
>-|TRBV6-1|TRBJ2-1
CASSPNGGYNEQFF
>TRBD1|TRBV29-1|TRBJ2-3
CSVATGTGLDTQYF
>TRBD1|TRBV5-1|TRBJ1-3
CASSPDRGEGNTIYF
>-|TRBV7-9|TRBJ2-5
CASSPTDHSQETQYF
>-|TRBV28|TRBJ1-2
CASSTGEYGYTF
>-|TRBV4-2|TRBJ2-3
CASSQLGTDTQYF
>-|TRBV29-1|TRBJ2-5
CSVLVPGETQYF
>-|TRBV5-4|TRBJ2-3
CASSPAPGPTDTQYF
>-|TRBV20-1|TRBJ1-1
CSALGHEAEAFF
>-|TRBV20-1|TRBJ2-1
CSAPTLARTYNEQFF
>-|TRBV29-1|TRBJ2-7
CSSTTGGHEQYF
>-|TRBV4-2|TRBJ1-6
CASSQDLGGGSPLHF
>TRBD1|TRBV5-1|TRBJ2-3
CASSLEQGDTQYF
>TRBD1|TRBV5-5|TRBJ1-1
CASSAGTGVDTEAFF
>TRBD1|TRBV4-3|TRBJ2-7
CASSYNRGPAEQYF
>TRBD2|TRBV20-1|TRBJ2-2
CSARNSGGAGELFF
>TRBD1|TRBV5-4|TRBJ2-7
CASSPEGGTGLSYEQYF
>-|TRBV5-6|TRBJ2-1
CASSLAFNSHSYNEQFF